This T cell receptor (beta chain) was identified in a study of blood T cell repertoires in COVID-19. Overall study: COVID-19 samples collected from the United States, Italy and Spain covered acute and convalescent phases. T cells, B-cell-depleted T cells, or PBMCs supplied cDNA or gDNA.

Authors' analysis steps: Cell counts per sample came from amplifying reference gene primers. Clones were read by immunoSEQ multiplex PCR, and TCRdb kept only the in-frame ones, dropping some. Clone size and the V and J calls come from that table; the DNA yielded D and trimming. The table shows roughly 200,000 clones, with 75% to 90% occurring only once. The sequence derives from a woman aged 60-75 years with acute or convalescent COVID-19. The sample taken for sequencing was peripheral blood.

The CDR3 region is CASSLAQGPQETQYF. CDR3 bases: TGCGCCAGCAGCTTGGCCCAGGGGCCCCAAGAGACCCAGTACTTC. The V call is TRBV5-1, the J call TRBJ2-5, with TRBD1 as a possible D gene (6 bases). Deletions cut 0 bases from V and 1 base from J, with 10 bases between. The CDR3 loop spans 15 amino acids. From germline, CDR1 is SGHRS and CDR2 YFSETQ.